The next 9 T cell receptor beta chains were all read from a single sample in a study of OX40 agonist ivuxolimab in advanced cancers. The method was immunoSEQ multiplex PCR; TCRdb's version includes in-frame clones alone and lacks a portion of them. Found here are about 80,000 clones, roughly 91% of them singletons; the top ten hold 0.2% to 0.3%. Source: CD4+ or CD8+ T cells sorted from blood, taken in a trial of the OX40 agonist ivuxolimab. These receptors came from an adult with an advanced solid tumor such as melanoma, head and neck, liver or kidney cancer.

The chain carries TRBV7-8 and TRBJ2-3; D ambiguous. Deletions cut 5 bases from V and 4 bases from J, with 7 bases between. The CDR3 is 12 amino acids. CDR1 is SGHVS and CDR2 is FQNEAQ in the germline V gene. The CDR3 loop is CASSPTPDTQYF. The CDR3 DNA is TGTGCCAGCAGCCCCACCCCAGATACGCAGTATTTT.

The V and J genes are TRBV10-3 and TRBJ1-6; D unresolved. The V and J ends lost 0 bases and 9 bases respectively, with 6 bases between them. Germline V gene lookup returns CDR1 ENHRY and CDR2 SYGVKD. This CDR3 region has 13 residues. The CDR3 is CAISESGASPLHF. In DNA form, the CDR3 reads TGTGCCATCAGTGAGTCTGGAGCTTCACCCCTCCACTTT.

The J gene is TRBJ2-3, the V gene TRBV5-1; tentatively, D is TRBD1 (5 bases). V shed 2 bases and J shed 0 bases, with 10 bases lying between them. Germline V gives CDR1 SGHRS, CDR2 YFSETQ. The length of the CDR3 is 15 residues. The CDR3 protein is CASSFDSPSTDTQYF. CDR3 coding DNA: TGCGCCAGCAGCTTTGACAGTCCTAGCACAGATACGCAGTATTTT.

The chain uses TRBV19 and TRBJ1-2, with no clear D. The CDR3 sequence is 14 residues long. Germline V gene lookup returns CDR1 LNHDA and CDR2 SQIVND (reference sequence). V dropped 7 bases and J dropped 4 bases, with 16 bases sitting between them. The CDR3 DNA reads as TGTGCCAGTACCCCTAGCTCGGTTCGCTATGGCTACACCTTC. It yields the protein CASTPSSVRYGYTF.

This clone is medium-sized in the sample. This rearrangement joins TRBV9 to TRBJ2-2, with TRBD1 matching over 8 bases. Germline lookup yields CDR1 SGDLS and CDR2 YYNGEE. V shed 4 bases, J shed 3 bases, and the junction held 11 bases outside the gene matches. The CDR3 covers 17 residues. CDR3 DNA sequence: TGTGCCAGCAGCCTCATCCCGGGACAGGACTACACCGGGGAGCTGTTTTTT. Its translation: CASSLIPGQDYTGELFF.

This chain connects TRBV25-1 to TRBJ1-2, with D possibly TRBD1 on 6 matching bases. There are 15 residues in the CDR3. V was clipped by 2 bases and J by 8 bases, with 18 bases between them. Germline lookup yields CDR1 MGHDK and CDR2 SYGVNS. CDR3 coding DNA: TGTGCCAGCAGTGAAGTTGGACAGCTCTTATGGGGCTACACCTTC. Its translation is CASSEVGQLLWGYTF.

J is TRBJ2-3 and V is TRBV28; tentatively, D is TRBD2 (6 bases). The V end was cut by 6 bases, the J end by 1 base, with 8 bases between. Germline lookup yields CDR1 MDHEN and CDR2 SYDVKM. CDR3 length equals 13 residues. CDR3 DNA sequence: TGTGCCAGCAGGGAGGGGCGCACAGATACGCAGTATTTT. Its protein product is CASREGRTDTQYF.

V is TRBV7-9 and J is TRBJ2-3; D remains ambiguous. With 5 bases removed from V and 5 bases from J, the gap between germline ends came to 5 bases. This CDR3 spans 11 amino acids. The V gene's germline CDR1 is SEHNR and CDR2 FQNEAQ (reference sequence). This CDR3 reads CASSLRDTQYF. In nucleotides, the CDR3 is TGTGCCAGCAGCCTCAGAGATACGCAGTATTTT. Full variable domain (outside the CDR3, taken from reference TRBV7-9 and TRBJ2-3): DTGVSQNPRHKITKRGQNVTFRCDPISEHNRLYWYRQTLGQGPEFLTYFQNEAQLEKSRLLSDRFSAERPKGSFSTLEIQRTEQGDSAMYLCASSLRDTQYFGPGTRLTVL.

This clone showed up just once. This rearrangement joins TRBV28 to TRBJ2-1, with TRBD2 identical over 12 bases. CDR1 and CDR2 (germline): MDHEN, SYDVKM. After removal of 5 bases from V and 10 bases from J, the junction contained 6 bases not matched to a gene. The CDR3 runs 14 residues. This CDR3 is CASSDGLAGREQFF. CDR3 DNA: TGTGCCAGCAGTGACGGACTAGCGGGACGAGAGCAGTTCTTC.